Presented here are 8 T cell receptor beta chains from one specimen sequenced in a study of vaccination effects on CD4 cells after COVID-19. Their specific antigens are unknown. Using viral peptide pools, the ViraFEST assay grew out antigen-specific CD4+ T cells prior to sequencing. An approximately 10-day culture period preceded the isolation of CD4+ T cells. Previously uninfected by SARS-CoV-2, the vaccine recipients also showed negative nucleocapsid antibodies. TCRdb's table, derived via immunoSEQ multiplex PCR, lists solely in-frame clones and lacks some. The data contain some 41,000 clones, roughly four fifths of them seen just once; the ten biggest clones take up 11%. The sample here was CD4+ T cells from PBMCs cultured with SARS-CoV-2 spike peptides, taken before COVID-19 vaccination. The receptors shown here come from a human donor who received a COVID-19 vaccine.

This clone has just one count. V is TRBV5-1 and J is TRBJ2-5; 7 bases map to TRBD2. Per germline, CDR1 SGHRS and CDR2 YFSETQ. The CDR3 covers 15 residues. With V trimmed by 0 bases and J by 1 base, 3 bases remained unmatched. The CDR3 spells CASSLGTRAQETQYF. The CDR3 region has the DNA TGCGCCAGCAGCTTGGGGACTAGGGCCCAAGAGACCCAGTACTTC. The whole variable domain, remainder taken from reference TRBV5-1 and TRBJ2-5, is KAGVTQTPRYLIKTRGQQVTLSCSPISGHRSVSWYQQTPGQGLQFLFEYFSETQRNKGNFPGRFSGRQFSNSRSEMNVSTLELGDSALYLCASSLGTRAQETQYFGPGTRLLVL.

This chain connects TRBV5-1 to TRBJ1-4; the match to TRBD1 covers 7 bases. V shed 3 bases and J 3 bases; nucleotides not matched to a gene: 8. CDR1 is SGHRS, CDR2 YFSETQ, per germline. The CDR3 runs 16 residues. This chain's CDR3 is CASSSTGWSSNEKLFF. The CDR3 DNA is TGCGCCAGCAGCTCGACAGGGTGGAGTTCTAATGAAAAACTGTTTTTT.

J is TRBJ1-4 and V is TRBV24-1; 7 bases are a match to TRBD1. Germline CDR1 and CDR2: KGHDR and SFDVKD. V lost 5 bases to trimming and J lost 6 bases; unmatched junction nucleotides: 8. The CDR3 sequence is 15 residues long. The CDR3 bases are TGTGCCACCAGTGTCAGTGGACAGGTTGATGAAAAACTGTTTTTT. Translating it yields CATSVSGQVDEKLFF.

The V and J genes are TRBV28 and TRBJ2-3; D is possibly TRBD2 (5 bases). The germline gives CDR1 MDHEN, CDR2 SYDVKM. This CDR3 is 15 amino acids long. V dropped 4 bases and J dropped 5 bases, with 16 bases sitting between them. In nucleotides, the CDR3 is TGTGCCAGCAGTTCTGCGGGTCCCCGGGGAGATACGCAGTATTTT. This codes for CASSSAGPRGDTQYF.

The chain joins TRBV5-1 to TRBJ2-5; D is uncertain. The length of the CDR3 is 12 residues. Between the trimmed V and J ends, which lost 2 bases and 2 bases, there was a span of 4 bases. Germline assignment: CDR1 SGHRS and CDR2 YFSETQ. CDR3 coding DNA: TGCGCCAGCAGCTTTCGGCAAGAGACCCAGTACTTC. It translates to CASSFRQETQYF.

V gene TRBV6-2 or TRBV6-3 combines with J gene TRBJ2-5; D ambiguous. The CDR3 is 14 amino acids. The germline CDR1 and CDR2 sequences are MNHEY and SVGEGT. Trimming left V 2 bases short and J 4 bases short, with 11 bases between. CDR3 bases: TGTGCCAGCAGTTACGCTTCTAGACGAGAGACCCAGTACTTC. As protein: CASSYASRRETQYF.

The CDR3 DNA sequence: TGTGCCAGCAGCTTCGGACTAGCCCGGGCAGATACGCAGTATTTT. This codes for CASSFGLARADTQYF. The V gene is TRBV7-2, the J gene TRBJ2-3; 8 bases are a match to TRBD2. Germline CDR1 and CDR2: SGHTA and FQGNSA. CDR3 length: 15 amino acids. J gave up 4 bases and V 3 bases, and 6 bases lay outside the gene matches.

The chain couples TRBV5-6 to TRBJ1-5, with 9 bases fitting TRBD1. CDR1 is SGHDT, CDR2 YYEEEE, per germline. The CDR3 sequence is 15 residues long. V dropped 4 bases and J dropped 6; count of bases not matched to a gene: 8. This chain's CDR3 is CASSTWDREFQPQHF. For the CDR3, the DNA is TGTGCCAGCAGCACCTGGGACAGGGAGTTTCAGCCCCAGCATTTT.